This T cell receptor (beta chain) was sequenced for a study of blood T cell repertoires in COVID-19. For the study at large: T cells, B-cell-depleted T cells, or PBMCs provided the cDNA or gDNA that served as material.

Assay used: immunoSEQ multiplex PCR; TCRdb lists only in-frame clones, some missing. The sample lists approximately 12,000 clones, almost 85% occurring once. This clone was seen only once. The CDR3 is 12 amino acids. Germline lookup yields CDR1 SGHTA and CDR2 FQGNSA. The ends were cut back, 5 bases at V and 5 bases at J, with 9 bases in the middle. The chain is built from TRBV7-2 and TRBJ1-1, with a possible D match to TRBD1 (5 bases). Sequencing was carried out using peripheral blood. The receptor was isolated from an elderly man with acute or convalescent COVID-19. CDR3 in DNA: TGTGCCAGCAGCGGGGGAGGGACTGAAGCTTTCTTT. Translating it yields CASSGGGTEAFF. Full variable domain (outside the CDR3, taken from reference TRBV7-2 and TRBJ1-1): GAGVSQSPSNKVTEKGKDVELRCDPISGHTALYWYRQSLGQGLEFLIYFQGNSAPDKSGLPSDRFSAERTGGSVSTLTIQRTQQEDSAVYLCASSGGGTEAFFGQGTRLTVV.